The clone carrying this T cell receptor beta chain was observed many times. Its cognate antigen is unknown. The V gene's germline CDR1 is KGHSH and CDR2 LQKENI. The CDR3 has 15 amino acids. Trimming removed 2 bases from V and 8 bases from J, with 18 bases in between. TCRdb recomputed calls from the 5' RACE reads with MiXCR, one row per CDR3 protein. The sample includes a few hundred thousand distinct CDR3 sequences, about 3.5% seen only once; the top ten take under 20%. This record comes from a study of T cells after yellow fever vaccination. Overall study results and limits: In FACS-sorted repertoires, abundant clonotypes from the bulk population could appear as contaminants. Booster samples showed a return of most primary-vaccination clones (roughly 96% CD4, 80% to 90% CD8). A small share of clonotypes appeared in both CD4 and CD8 compartments.

The receptor was derived from a man younger than 30 who received the YFV17D yellow fever vaccine. Material: PBMCs, obtained 15 days after the yellow fever booster vaccination. V and J are TRBV18 and TRBJ1-1; D gene ambiguous. The CDR3 loop is CASSPNSNVRGEAFF. The CDR3 DNA reads TGTGCCAGCTCACCAAATTCAAATGTGAGAGGAGAAGCTTTCTTT.